Below are 22 T cell receptor beta chains sequenced from a single sample in a study of T cells expressing NK-cell markers. One entry per CDR3 protein, without DNA, is what TCRdb gives after re-calling the 5' RACE reads. The sample data list around 470,000 distinct CDR3 sequences. The sequenced material came from blood T cells: a sorted CD56 or NKG2C T cell subset, CD4+ or CD8+ T cells, or bulk PBMC T cells (not recorded which). These TCRs come from a woman between 50 and 59 years old in good health.

The chain uses TRBV7-8 and TRBJ2-5; TCRdb selects TRBD2, and the lack of DNA leaves this call unchecked. The CDR3 sequence is 14 residues long. Germline assignment: CDR1 SGHVS and CDR2 FQNEAQ. The CDR3 protein is CASSLRRVVETQYF.

The chain joins TRBV12-3 or TRBV12-4 to TRBJ2-5; TCRdb returns TRBD1, unconfirmable since there is no DNA. The CDR3 loop spans 13 amino acids. The CDR3 spells CASSPAIQETQYF.

CDR3 sequence reads: CASSSSQVVSYNEQFF. V gene TRBV7-9 combines with J gene TRBJ2-1. The CDR3 totals 16 residues. CDR1 and CDR2 (germline): SEHNR, FQNEAQ (reference sequence).

The chain employs TRBV20-1 and TRBJ2-5; as DNA is missing, the TRBD2 call by TCRdb cannot be tested. Germline assignment: CDR1 DFQATT and CDR2 SNEGSKA (reference sequence). The CDR3 loop spans 15 amino acids. CDR3 loop: CSAHGPSGTKETQYF.

The CDR3 region is CATSDPRLAGGPRETQYF. The chain recombines TRBV24-1 with TRBJ2-5; the TCRdb D gene call, TRBD2, has no DNA to confirm it. The CDR3 contains 18 residues. Germline CDR1 is KGHDR and CDR2 is SFDVKD.

The CDR3 is CASRPPGRERTGELFF. The chain joins TRBV4-1 to TRBJ2-2; lacking DNA, the TRBD2 call made by TCRdb goes unchecked. The CDR3 length is 16 residues. Germline V gives CDR1 MGHRA, CDR2 YSYEKL.

The V and J genes are TRBV6-1 and TRBJ1-5; TCRdb reports TRBD1, a call that lacks DNA to check it against. This CDR3 contains 15 residues. The germline gives CDR1 MNHNS, CDR2 SASEGT. CDR3: CASSEGTGRNQPQHF.

The genes are TRBV12-3 or TRBV12-4 and TRBJ2-5; TCRdb gives TRBD1 as the D gene, but with no DNA this cannot be confirmed. The CDR3 runs 14 residues. CDR3 region: CASSSGTGRVTQYF.

The chain has TRBV20-1 and TRBJ2-3; the D call of TRBD2 rests on TCRdb alone, since no DNA is present to check it. The CDR3 has 14 amino acids. Per germline, CDR1 DFQATT and CDR2 SNEGSKA (reference sequence). CDR3 amino acids: CSARSYRAEYTQYF.

This chain links TRBV5-8 with TRBJ2-1; TCRdb returns TRBD2, unconfirmable since there is no DNA. This CDR3 has 18 residues. Germline CDR1 SGHTS, CDR2 YDEGEE. The CDR3: CASSLVLAGGLRANEQFF.

The chain recombines TRBV12-3 or TRBV12-4 with TRBJ2-1; TCRdb's D call of TRBD1 is untestable without DNA. The CDR3 consists of 16 residues. The CDR3 protein is CASSLGRQGPSNEQFF.

The chain combines TRBV3-1 with TRBJ2-1; TCRdb designates TRBD2, a call that cannot be tested without DNA. Germline CDR1 and CDR2: LGHDT and YNNKEL (reference sequence). This CDR3 is built from 15 residues. Here the CDR3 reads CASSQEGLANNEQFF.

The chain couples TRBV4-1 to TRBJ2-1; TCRdb's D call of TRBD2 is untestable without DNA. Germline CDR1 reads MGHRA; CDR2 reads YSYEKL. The CDR3 contains 16 residues. CDR3 residues: CASSKSGTSTANEQFF.

J is TRBJ2-3 and V is TRBV10-3. This CDR3 is built from 16 residues. The germline V gene has CDR1 ENHRY and CDR2 SYGVKD. The CDR3 spells CAISEREASSTDTQYF.

The chain has TRBV18 and TRBJ2-1. Germline lookup yields CDR1 KGHSH and CDR2 LQKENI. The CDR3 totals 17 residues. This CDR3 reads CASAPPRGGDSYNEQFF.

V gene TRBV3-1 combines with J gene TRBJ2-7; TCRdb's D gene call, TRBD2, goes unchecked for lack of DNA. Germline CDR1 and CDR2: LGHDT and YNNKEL (reference sequence). The CDR3 loop spans 13 amino acids. The CDR3 loop is CASSQGVLGEQYF.

The chain employs TRBV11-2 and TRBJ1-4; TCRdb's D gene call, TRBD1, goes unchecked for lack of DNA. This CDR3 contains 14 residues. Germline assignment: CDR1 SGHAT and CDR2 FQNNGV. Here the CDR3 reads CASSLAEGARKLFF. The entire variable domain, with the rest obtained from reference TRBV11-2 and TRBJ1-4, is as follows: EAGVAQSPRYKIIEKRQSVAFWCNPISGHATLYWYQQILGQGPKLLIQFQNNGVVDDSQLPKDRFSAERLKGVDSTLKIQPAKLEDSAVYLCASSLAEGARKLFFGSGTQLSVL.

The rearrangement joins TRBV27 to TRBJ1-1. Germline CDR1 MNHEY, CDR2 SMNVEV (reference sequence). The CDR3 consists of 15 residues. CDR3 protein: CASSLGQGLGTEAFF.

The chain recombines TRBV7-2 with TRBJ2-6; TCRdb returns TRBD2, unconfirmable since there is no DNA. The CDR3 extends over 19 amino acids. The germline gives CDR1 SGHTA, CDR2 FQGNSA. The CDR3 protein is CASSSGLAGLGSGANVLTF. The variable domain in full, with the rest retrieved from reference TRBV7-2 and TRBJ2-6, is GAGVSQSPSNKVTEKGKDVELRCDPISGHTALYWYRQSLGQGLEFLIYFQGNSAPDKSGLPSDRFSAERTGGSVSTLTIQRTQQEDSAVYLCASSSGLAGLGSGANVLTFGAGSRLTVL.

This chain uses TRBV5-1 with TRBJ1-6; as DNA is missing, the TRBD1 call by TCRdb cannot be tested. Germline CDR1 and CDR2: SGHRS and YFSETQ. The CDR3 has 15 amino acids. The CDR3 here is CASSLPQGADSPLHF.

This chain uses TRBV4-1 with TRBJ1-2. Germline V gene sequence: CDR1 MGHRA, CDR2 YSYEKL. The length of the CDR3 is 12 residues. The CDR3: CASSQDSEGYTF.

The chain carries TRBV18 and TRBJ2-7. This CDR3 region has 15 residues. In germline, CDR1 is KGHSH, CDR2 LQKENI. The CDR3 here is CASSPLGKQSPRQYF. The full variable domain, rest sourced from reference TRBV18 and TRBJ2-7, is NAGVMQNPRHLVRRRGQEARLRCSPMKGHSHVYWYRQLPEEGLKFMVYLQKENIIDESGMPKERFSAEFPKEGPSILRIQQVVRGDSAAYFCASSPLGKQSPRQYFGPGTRLTVT.